This TCR beta chain comes out of a study of T cells in Graves' hyperthyroidism and ophthalmopathy. Points from the study as a whole: A 13 V-J signature model discriminated ophthalmopathy versus stable hyperthyroidism. Blood samples included most of the expanded thyroid clonotypes exceeding 0.001.

Germline V gene sequence: CDR1 SGHAT, CDR2 FQDESV (reference sequence). This CDR3 contains 14 residues. V was trimmed by 5 bases and J by 8 bases, leaving 16 bases between them. Diagnosis relied on clinical symptoms, serum thyroxine and TRAb, thyroid ultrasound and orbital computed tomography. The PBMCs studied were ones that came from 8.5 to 10 ml fresh peripheral blood. About this clonotype itself: The antigen is unknown.

Amplified regions were TCR beta CDR3 sequences from RNA transcripts. During a first-round RT-PCR of the TCR CDR3, the HTBI primer set was used. TCRdb itself ran the multiplex PCR reads through MiXCR, one entry per CDR3 protein. Of fewer than 500,000 distinct CDR3 sequences in the sample, about 14% were seen once. Sequenced material: blood. This chain uses TRBV11-1 with TRBJ2-1; D might be TRBD2 (6 bases). The clonotype comes from a woman between 25 and 40 years old with Graves' ophthalmopathy. CDR3: CASSDGGNNDEQFF. In DNA form, the CDR3 reads TGTGCCAGCAGCGACGGCGGGAATAACGATGAGCAGTTCTTC.